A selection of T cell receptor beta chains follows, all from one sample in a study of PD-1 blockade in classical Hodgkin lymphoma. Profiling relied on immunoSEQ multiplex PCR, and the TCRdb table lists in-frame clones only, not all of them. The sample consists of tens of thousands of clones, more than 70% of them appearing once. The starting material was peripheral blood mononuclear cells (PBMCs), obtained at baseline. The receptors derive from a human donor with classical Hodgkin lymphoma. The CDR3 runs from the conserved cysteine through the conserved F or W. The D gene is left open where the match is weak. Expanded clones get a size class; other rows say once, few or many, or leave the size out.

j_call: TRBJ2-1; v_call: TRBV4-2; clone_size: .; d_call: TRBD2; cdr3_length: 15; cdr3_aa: CASSQEGLAEDEQFF
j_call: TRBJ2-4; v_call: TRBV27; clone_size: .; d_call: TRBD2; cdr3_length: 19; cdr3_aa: CASSLGPSSGGPRTDIQYF
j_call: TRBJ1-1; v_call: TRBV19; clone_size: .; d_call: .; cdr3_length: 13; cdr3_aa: CASSIQVNTEAFF
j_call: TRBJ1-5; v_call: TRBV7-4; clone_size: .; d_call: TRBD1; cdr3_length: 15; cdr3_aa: CASSFGQGANQPQHF
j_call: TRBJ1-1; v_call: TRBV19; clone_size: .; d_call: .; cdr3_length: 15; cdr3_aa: CASSIAHLLNTEAFF
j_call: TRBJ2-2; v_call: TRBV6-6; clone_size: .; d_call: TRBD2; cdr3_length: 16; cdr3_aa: CASSPRGVPNTGELFF
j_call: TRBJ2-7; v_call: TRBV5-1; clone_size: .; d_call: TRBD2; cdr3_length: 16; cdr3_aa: CASRRGLAGGSEEQYF
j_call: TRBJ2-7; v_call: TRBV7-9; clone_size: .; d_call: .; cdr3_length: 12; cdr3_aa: CAGAASSYEQYF
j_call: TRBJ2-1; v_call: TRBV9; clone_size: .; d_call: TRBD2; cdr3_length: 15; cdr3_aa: CASSVGAWTSNEQFF
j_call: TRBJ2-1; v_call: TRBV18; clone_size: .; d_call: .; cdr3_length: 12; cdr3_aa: CASSPSGHEQFF
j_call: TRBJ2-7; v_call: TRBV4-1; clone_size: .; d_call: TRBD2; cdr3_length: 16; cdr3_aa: CASSQDGLAGSYEQYF
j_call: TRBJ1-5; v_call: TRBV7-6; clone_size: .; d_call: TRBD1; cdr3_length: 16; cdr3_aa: CASSLQGASGNQPQHF
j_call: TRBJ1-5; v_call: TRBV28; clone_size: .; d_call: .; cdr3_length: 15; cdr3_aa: CASSLYSYSNQPQHF
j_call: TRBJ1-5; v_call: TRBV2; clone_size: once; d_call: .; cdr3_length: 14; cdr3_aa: CASSEGFNRQPQHF
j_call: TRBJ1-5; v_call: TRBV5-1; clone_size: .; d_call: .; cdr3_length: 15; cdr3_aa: CASSLNGNSNQPQHF
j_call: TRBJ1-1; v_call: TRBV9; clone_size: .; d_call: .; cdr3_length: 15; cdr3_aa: CASSPQPEQNTEAFF
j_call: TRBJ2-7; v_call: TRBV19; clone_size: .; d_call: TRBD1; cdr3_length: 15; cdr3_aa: CASSPTGQGVGEQYF
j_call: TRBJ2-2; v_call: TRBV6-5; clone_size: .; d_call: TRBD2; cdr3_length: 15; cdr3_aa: CASSYLGGNAGELFF